What follows are 20 T cell receptor beta chains derived from one specimen sequenced in a study of cytomegalovirus exposure and HLA in healthy donors. The PCR contained 60 Vbeta and 13 Jbeta primers. The repertoire was sequenced with immunoSEQ multiplex PCR; TCRdb's copy has only in-frame clones and lacks some. This sample carries under 200,000 clones, with about 6.5% going to the ten biggest clones. The source material was PBMCs. The receptor set was obtained from a man aged 25 to 40 in good health and CMV-seronegative.

V and J are TRBV23-1 and TRBJ2-6; tentative D call: TRBD2 (6 bases). TRBV23-1 is an open reading frame, and its role is uncertain. The CDR3 sequence is 20 residues long. The germline V and J ends were trimmed by 0 bases and 0 bases, with 18 bases remaining between them. This chain's CDR3 is CASSQSSPGLGSSGANVLTF. The CDR3 bases are TGCGCCAGCAGTCAATCATCTCCGGGACTCGGGAGCTCTGGGGCCAACGTCCTGACTTTC.

The chain links TRBV19 to TRBJ2-7, with 7 bases identical to TRBD1. The CDR3 has 14 residues. Losses at the gene ends were 6 bases for V and 3 bases for J; bases not matched to a gene: 8. Germline loops: CDR1 LNHDA, CDR2 SQIVND (reference sequence). This chain's CDR3 is CASSSGQTIYEQYF. The CDR3 nucleotides are TGTGCCAGTAGCTCGGGACAGACCATCTACGAGCAGTACTTC.

This chain uses TRBV7-9 with TRBJ2-1; D may be TRBD1 (5 bases). Looked up from germline, CDR1 is SEHNR and CDR2 is FQNEAQ (reference sequence). CDR3 length: 16 amino acids. Trimming took 6 bases from V and 4 from J, leaving 19 bases between them. CDR3 bases: TGTGCCAGCAGACCCCCGACAGCTCGTAGTTACAATGAGCAGTTCTTC. Translating gives CASRPPTARSYNEQFF.

The V gene is TRBV7-2, the J gene TRBJ2-7; maybe TRBD2 (6 bases). Trimming removed 2 bases from V and 1 base from J, with 9 bases in between. This CDR3 comprises 14 residues. Germline-derived CDR1 and CDR2 are SGHTA and FQGNSA. CDR3: CASSLLGLSYEQYF. CDR3 nucleotide sequence: TGTGCCAGCAGCTTACTGGGACTTTCCTACGAGCAGTACTTC.

The V gene is TRBV11-2, the J gene TRBJ2-3; 11 nucleotides line up with TRBD2. Germline V gene data show CDR1 as SGHAT and CDR2 as FQNNGV. V shed 2 bases, J shed 3 bases, and the junction held 4 bases outside the gene matches. The CDR3 runs to 16 residues. Here the CDR3 reads CASSLLRTSGTDTQYF. The CDR3 nucleotides are TGTGCCAGCAGCTTACTTCGGACTAGCGGGACAGATACGCAGTATTTT.

The J gene is TRBJ2-2, the V gene TRBV10-1; 8 bases are shared with TRBD2. Germline loops: CDR1 WNHNN, CDR2 SYGVQD (reference sequence). The V and J ends lost 5 bases and 3 bases, in that order; junction bases with no gene match: 8. This CDR3 has 16 residues. The CDR3 protein is CASSYLAGPYTGELFF. CDR3 DNA sequence: TGCGCCAGCAGTTATTTAGCGGGACCCTACACCGGGGAGCTGTTTTTT.

CDR3 nucleotide sequence: TGTGCCATCGCCTTACAGAGCTCTGGGGCCAACGTCCTGACTTTC. It translates to CAIALQSSGANVLTF. The chain uses TRBV28 and TRBJ2-6; D unresolved. V shed 10 bases and J shed 0 bases, with 13 bases lying between them. This CDR3 has 15 residues. From germline, CDR1 is MDHEN and CDR2 SYDVKM.

The chain is built from TRBV14 and TRBJ1-2, with D tentatively TRBD1 (6 bases). V lost 1 base to trimming and J lost 8 bases, with 11 bases between them. Germline CDR1 is SGHDN and CDR2 is FVKESK. The CDR3 has 13 residues. Here the CDR3 reads CASSQVGARGYTF. CDR3 coding DNA: TGTGCCAGCAGCCAAGTGGGGGCACGGGGCTACACCTTC.

V is TRBV11-2 and J is TRBJ2-2, with a possible D match to TRBD1 (6 bases). The CDR3 consists of 17 residues. The germline V and J ends were trimmed by 5 bases and 3 bases, with 19 bases remaining between them. CDR1 is SGHAT and CDR2 is FQNNGV in the germline V gene. CDR3 loop: CASSPTLRTADTGELFF. CDR3 sequence (DNA): TGTGCCAGCAGCCCAACACTTCGGACAGCGGACACCGGGGAGCTGTTTTTT.

The chain couples TRBV15 to TRBJ1-4; D unclear. The V gene's germline CDR1 is LNHNV and CDR2 YYDKDF (reference sequence). CDR3 length: 15 residues. V lost 3 bases and J lost 5, with 13 bases in between. The CDR3 DNA sequence: TGTGCCACCAGCAGCATAGAGCTCCTCAATGAAAAACTGTTTTTT. This sequence encodes CATSSIELLNEKLFF.

The chain has TRBV10-1 and TRBJ2-3; TRBD1 agrees at 8 bases. The CDR3 extends over 13 amino acids. Trimming at V came to 2 bases and at J to 6 bases, leaving 1 base not matched to a gene. Per germline, CDR1 WNHNN and CDR2 SYGVQD (reference sequence). CDR3 DNA sequence: TGCGCCAGCAGTGAGAACAGGGGGGATACGCAGTATTTT. This sequence encodes CASSENRGDTQYF.

The chain employs TRBV7-6 and TRBJ2-1; 7 nucleotides match TRBD2. CDR1 and CDR2 (germline): SGHVS, FNYEAQ. V lost 0 bases and J lost 3; bases outside the gene matches: 11. This CDR3 region has 18 residues. CDR3 region: CASSLARGGRSFYNEQFF. The CDR3 DNA sequence: TGTGCCAGCAGCTTAGCGCGGGGCGGGAGAAGTTTCTACAATGAGCAGTTCTTC.

V is TRBV5-1 and J is TRBJ2-7; 10 bases are a match to TRBD2. CDR3 length: 15 residues. V dropped 0 bases and J dropped 3; count of bases not matched to a gene: 3. The germline V gene encodes CDR1 SGHRS and CDR2 YFSETQ. The CDR3 reads CASSLEAGGVYEQYF. The CDR3, as DNA: TGCGCCAGCAGCTTGGAAGCGGGGGGGGTCTACGAGCAGTACTTC.

In regard to this clone: Other DNA sequences of this sample code for an identical CDR3. This chain connects TRBV5-1 to TRBJ2-7, with a tentative D call TRBD2 (6 bases). Germline CDR1 and CDR2: SGHRS and YFSETQ. V lost 0 bases, J lost 6 bases, and 13 bases lay in between. The CDR3 consists of 14 residues. CDR3 in amino acids: CASSLAGGTREQYF. CDR3 in DNA: TGCGCCAGCAGCTTGGCCGGCGGGACGCGCGAGCAGTACTTC. Looking up the rest from reference TRBV5-1 and TRBJ2-7 gives the full variable domain: KAGVTQTPRYLIKTRGQQVTLSCSPISGHRSVSWYQQTPGQGLQFLFEYFSETQRNKGNFPGRFSGRQFSNSRSEMNVSTLELGDSALYLCASSLAGGTREQYFGPGTRLTVT.

The rearrangement links TRBV7-2 to TRBJ1-6; TRBD1 aligns across 8 bases. With 0 bases clipped from V and 6 bases from J, the junction kept 1 base outside the gene matches. The germline CDR1 and CDR2 sequences are SGHTA and FQGNSA. The CDR3 is 15 amino acids. CDR3 sequence (DNA): TGTGCCAGCAGCTTAGCCCAGGGGGCTAATTCACCCCTCCACTTT. Residues: CASSLAQGANSPLHF.

DNA for the CDR3: TGTGCCAGCAGCGTCCAGGGGGACTCAAACTATGGCTACACCTTC. Translation: CASSVQGDSNYGYTF. The rearrangement links TRBV9 to TRBJ1-2; 7 bases agree with TRBD1. The V gene's germline CDR1 is SGDLS and CDR2 YYNGEE. V lost 2 bases to trimming and J lost 2 bases; unmatched junction nucleotides: 6. This CDR3 comprises 15 residues.

The chain employs TRBV10-2 and TRBJ2-2, with 10 bases identical to TRBD1. The CDR3 extends over 15 amino acids. Per germline, CDR1 WSHSY and CDR2 SAAADI. The V segment lost 4 bases and the J segment 5 bases; nucleotides outside the gene matches: 4. The CDR3 reads CASSGRDRGTGELFF. The CDR3 bases are TGCGCCAGCAGTGGACGGGACAGGGGAACCGGGGAGCTGTTTTTT.

The CDR3 coding sequence is TGTGCCTGGAGTGTAGTAGGAAGGCAGGGCAACACTGAAGCTTTCTTT. It translates to CAWSVVGRQGNTEAFF. V usage is TRBV30 and J usage is TRBJ1-1; maybe TRBD1 (5 bases). This CDR3 has 16 residues. Germline V gene data show CDR1 as GTSNPN and CDR2 as SVGIG (reference sequence). Trimming shortened V by 0 bases and J by 2 bases, and 16 bases separated the two germline ends.

The chain links TRBV4-2 to TRBJ2-7; perhaps TRBD1 as D (5 bases). The CDR3 consists of 13 residues. Trimming cost V 0 bases and J 5 bases, with 8 bases left between them. Per the germline V gene, CDR1 is LGHNA and CDR2 is YNFKEQ. For the CDR3, the DNA is TGTGCCAGCAGCCAAGAGGGGCAGAACGAGCAGTACTTC. Translating it yields CASSQEGQNEQYF.

The chain links TRBV18 to TRBJ2-5; 7 bases map to TRBD2. Per the germline V gene, CDR1 is KGHSH and CDR2 is LQKENI. V was pared by 4 bases and J by 4 bases, with 6 bases of the junction left unmatched. The CDR3 is 14 amino acids. The DNA for the CDR3 is TGTGCCAGCTCACGGCGGGGGAGAGGAGAGACCCAGTACTTC. It translates to CASSRRGRGETQYF.